The clone carrying this T cell receptor beta chain was recorded once. Using its own MiXCR run on the 5' RACE reads, TCRdb lists one record per CDR3 protein. The data hold 200,000 to 300,000 distinct CDR3 sequences, with approximately 24% observed a single time. This specimen comes from a study of CD8 T cells in ankylosing spondylitis. The CDR3 contains 12 residues. Trimming cost V 1 base and J 7 bases, with 5 bases left between them. This clonotype was obtained from a male donor with ankylosing spondylitis or in good health (not recorded which). Sequenced sample: blood, either unsorted or a sorted T cell fraction (not recorded which). The chain recombines TRBV12-3 or TRBV12-4 with TRBJ2-1; the D is unclear. The CDR3 DNA reads as TGTGCCAGCAGTTTAGGGCTGAATGAGCAGTTCTTC. It yields the protein CASSLGLNEQFF.